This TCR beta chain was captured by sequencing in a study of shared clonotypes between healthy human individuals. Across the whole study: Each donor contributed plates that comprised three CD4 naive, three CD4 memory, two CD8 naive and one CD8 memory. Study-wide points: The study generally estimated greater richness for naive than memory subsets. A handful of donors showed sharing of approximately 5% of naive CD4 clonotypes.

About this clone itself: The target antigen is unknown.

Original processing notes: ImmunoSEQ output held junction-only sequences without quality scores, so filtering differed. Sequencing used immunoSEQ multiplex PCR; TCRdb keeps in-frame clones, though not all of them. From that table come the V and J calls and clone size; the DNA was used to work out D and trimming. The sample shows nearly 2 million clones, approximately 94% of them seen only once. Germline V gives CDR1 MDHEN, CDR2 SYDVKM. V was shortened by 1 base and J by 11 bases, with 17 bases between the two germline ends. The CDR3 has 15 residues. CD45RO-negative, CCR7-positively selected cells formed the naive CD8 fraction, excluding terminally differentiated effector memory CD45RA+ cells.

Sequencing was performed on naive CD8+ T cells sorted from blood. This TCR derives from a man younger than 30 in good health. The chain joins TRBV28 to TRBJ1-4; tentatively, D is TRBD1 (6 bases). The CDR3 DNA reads TGTGCCAGCAGTTTATCCGGTCTTGGGGGCAAGAAACTGTTTTTT. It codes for CASSLSGLGGKKLFF.